This T cell receptor beta chain originates from a study of identical twins. Study findings and constraints: Conclusions came from cross-sectional statistical analysis, not from following the same donors. Partial confounding of zero-insertion analyses by invariant MAIT and iNKT cells was possible.

TCRdb called the 5' RACE reads again in MiXCR, with one record for every CDR3 protein. The table records some 710,000 distinct CDR3 sequences, roughly 6.2% of them present only once. This clonotype was recorded at least ten times. Its antigen is currently unknown. Sequences were obtained from naive T cells sorted from blood. This sequence was found in a man between 18 and 35 years old in good health.

As DNA, the CDR3 is TGTGCCAGCAGCGTAGTGAGCACAGATACGCAGTATTTT. This translates into CASSVVSTDTQYF. The J gene is TRBJ2-3, the V gene TRBV9; D gene ambiguous. CDR3 length: 13 amino acids. Trimming left V 0 bases short and J 0 bases short, with 2 bases between. CDR1 SGDLS and CDR2 YYNGEE come from the germline V gene.